The 32 T cell receptor beta chains reported below all come from one sample, sequenced in a study of CD8+ T cells in alopecia areata. Sequencing templates came from extracted RNA that was reverse transcribed into cDNA. Using immunoSEQ multiplex PCR, the repertoire was profiled, and TCRdb retains in-frame clones only, with some absent. The sample lists about 180,000 clones, about 72% occurring once. This specimen consisted of CD8+ T cells sorted from blood, obtained at week 0. All receptors come from a human donor with alopecia areata.

A few counts support this clone. The V and J genes are TRBV10-3 and TRBJ1-2; D unclear. In germline, CDR1 is ENHRY, CDR2 SYGVKD. Between the trimmed V and J ends, which lost 3 bases and 4 bases, there was a span of 12 bases. The CDR3 is 14 residues long. The CDR3 DNA sequence: TGTGCCATCAGTGAAGCGGGTAATCCCTATGGCTACACCTTC. Translation: CAISEAGNPYGYTF.

A word on this clone: The sample carries other DNA sequences with the same CDR3. CDR3 residues: CASSLSNEQFF. As DNA, the CDR3 is TGTGCCAGCAGCTTAAGTAATGAGCAGTTCTTC. The V gene is TRBV7-9, the J gene TRBJ2-1; D gene ambiguous. V lost 2 bases to trimming and J lost 7 bases, with 3 bases between them. This CDR3 has 11 residues. Looked up from germline, CDR1 is SEHNR and CDR2 is FQNEAQ (reference sequence).

The gene calls are TRBV7-9 and TRBJ1-2; 7 bases are a match to TRBD1. Trimming removed 7 bases from V and 4 bases from J; junction bases left unmatched: 0. The CDR3 consists of 11 residues. Germline V gives CDR1 SEHNR, CDR2 FQNEAQ (reference sequence). CDR3: CASTGGYGYTF. The CDR3 DNA is TGTGCCAGCACAGGGGGCTATGGCTACACCTTC. The whole variable domain, remainder taken from reference TRBV7-9 and TRBJ1-2, is DTGVSQNPRHKITKRGQNVTFRCDPISEHNRLYWYRQTLGQGPEFLTYFQNEAQLEKSRLLSDRFSAERPKGSFSTLEIQRTEQGDSAMYLCASTGGYGYTFGSGTRLTVV.

The chain employs TRBV6-5 and TRBJ1-2; TRBD1 agrees at 8 bases. Germline V CDR1 and CDR2: MNHEY, SVGAGI. The trim removed 5 bases at V and 7 bases at J, leaving 0 bases unmatched. The CDR3 extends over 11 amino acids. The CDR3 region has the DNA TGTGCCAGCAGTACAGGGGGTGGCTACACCTTC. Its translation: CASSTGGGYTF.

This sequence joins TRBV25-1 and TRBJ1-1, with D unresolved. The germline CDR1 and CDR2 sequences are MGHDK and SYGVNS. V was clipped by 8 bases and J by 4 bases, with 8 bases between them. This CDR3 has 11 residues. In nucleotides, the CDR3 is TGTGCCAGCCTCGGTGGCACTGAAGCTTTCTTT. Translated, it gives CASLGGTEAFF.

This rearrangement joins TRBV4-1 to TRBJ2-7; no definite D call. Trimming removed 0 bases at V and 5 bases at J, with 5 bases between. The CDR3 covers 12 residues. Germline V gives CDR1 MGHRA, CDR2 YSYEKL. This CDR3 is CASSQDRHEQYF. The CDR3, as DNA: TGCGCCAGCAGCCAAGATCGCCACGAGCAGTACTTC.

The chain carries TRBV27 and TRBJ2-2; D might be TRBD2 (5 bases). Germline CDR1 is MNHEY and CDR2 is SMNVEV (reference sequence). Deletions cut 8 bases from V and 5 bases from J, with 6 bases between. This CDR3 has 11 amino acids. DNA of the CDR3: TGTGCCAGCGGGGAGACCGGGGAGCTGTTTTTT. Its translation: CASGETGELFF.

The chain has TRBV29-1 and TRBJ1-1; tentative D call: TRBD1 (6 bases). The V gene lost 0 bases and the J gene lost 7 bases, with 15 bases spanning the gap. This CDR3 spans 14 amino acids. Germline CDR1 and CDR2: SQVTM and ANQGSEA. The CDR3 here is CSVEDPGGAFEAFF. CDR3 DNA: TGCAGCGTTGAAGATCCGGGGGGCGCTTTTGAAGCTTTCTTT. Using reference TRBV29-1 and TRBJ1-1 for the parts outside the CDR3, the full variable domain is SAVISQKPSRDICQRGTSLTIQCQVDSQVTMMFWYRQQPGQSLTLIATANQGSEATYESGFVIDKFPISRPNLTFSTLTVSNMSPEDSSIYLCSVEDPGGAFEAFFGQGTRLTVV.

In its sample, this clone was seen once. The chain joins TRBV7-2 to TRBJ2-5; no reliable D call. Germline V gene lookup returns CDR1 SGHTA and CDR2 FQGNSA. V was cut by 0 bases and J by 3 bases, with 5 bases left in between. CDR3 size: 13 residues. This CDR3 is CASSLAHKETQYF. The CDR3 DNA sequence: TGTGCCAGCAGCTTAGCTCACAAAGAGACCCAGTACTTC. Combining the CDR3 with reference TRBV7-2 and TRBJ2-5 gives the whole variable domain GAGVSQSPSNKVTEKGKDVELRCDPISGHTALYWYRQSLGQGLEFLIYFQGNSAPDKSGLPSDRFSAERTGGSVSTLTIQRTQQEDSAVYLCASSLAHKETQYFGPGTRLLVL.

J is TRBJ2-4 and V is TRBV30, with 11 bases that match TRBD1. This CDR3 has 17 residues. Looked up from germline, CDR1 is GTSNPN and CDR2 is SVGIG (reference sequence). With V trimmed by 4 bases and J by 3 bases, 11 bases remained unmatched. The DNA for the CDR3 is TGTGCCTGGACTCACTCAGGGACAGGGGGATACAAAAACATTCAGTACTTC. This codes for CAWTHSGTGGYKNIQYF.

For the CDR3, the DNA is TGTGCCAGCAGCTTCTGGACAGACGAGCAGTACTTC. Its translation is CASSFWTDEQYF. V and J are TRBV11-2 and TRBJ2-7; D might be TRBD1 (6 bases). The V end was cut by 3 bases, the J end by 5 bases, with 8 bases between. The CDR3 loop spans 12 amino acids. From germline, CDR1 is SGHAT and CDR2 FQNNGV.

This clone has only a few counts. The rearrangement uses TRBV6-6 and TRBJ2-1; no clear D. The CDR3 runs 11 residues. V was shortened by 2 bases and J by 10 bases, with 6 bases between the two germline ends. Germline loops: CDR1 MNHNY, CDR2 SVGAGI (reference sequence). This CDR3 is CASSYAVEQFF. CDR3 DNA sequence: TGTGCCAGCAGTTACGCTGTGGAGCAGTTCTTC.

The chain combines TRBV5-6 with TRBJ2-6; tentatively, D is TRBD1 (5 bases). The CDR3 loop spans 18 amino acids. In germline, CDR1 is SGHDT, CDR2 YYEEEE. V was cut by 4 bases and J by 0 bases, with 17 bases left in between. This CDR3 reads CASSPPRQRYSGANVLTF. The CDR3 coding sequence is TGTGCCAGCAGCCCTCCCAGACAGAGATACTCTGGGGCCAACGTCCTGACTTTC.

This clone occurred once. The genes are TRBV12-5 and TRBJ1-6; tentatively, D is TRBD1 (5 bases). Per the germline V gene, CDR1 is LGHNT and CDR2 is FRNRAP. The CDR3 has 19 amino acids. V shed 1 base and J shed 4 bases, with 20 bases lying between them. CDR3 in amino acids: CASGLGYTWGRIYNSPLHF. DNA of the CDR3: TGTGCTAGTGGTTTGGGGTACACCTGGGGGAGGATTTATAATTCACCCCTCCACTTT.

J is TRBJ1-2 and V is TRBV30; a weak D match, TRBD1 (6 bases). Trimming removed 3 bases at V and 5 bases at J, with 10 bases between. The CDR3 has 12 amino acids. Germline assignment: CDR1 GTSNPN and CDR2 SVGIG (reference sequence). CDR3 DNA sequence: TGTGCCTGGAGCGGACAGCTATATGGCTACACCTTC. Its translation is CAWSGQLYGYTF.

This chain joins TRBV4-1 and TRBJ1-6; the match to TRBD1 covers 8 bases. This CDR3 spans 18 amino acids. V was pared by 0 bases and J by 4 bases, with 8 bases of the junction left unmatched. Looked up from germline, CDR1 is MGHRA and CDR2 is YSYEKL. The CDR3 region is CASSQDRLQGAYNSPLHF. CDR3 bases: TGCGCCAGCAGCCAAGATCGCCTGCAGGGGGCGTATAATTCACCCCTCCACTTT.

Note on this clone: Other nucleotide sequences in the sample specify the same CDR3. This chain uses TRBV27 with TRBJ2-2, with D uncertain. Trimming took off 3 bases at V and 4 bases at J, with 3 bases between the two ends. Germline-derived CDR1 and CDR2 are MNHEY and SMNVEV (reference sequence). The CDR3 contains 12 residues. As DNA, the CDR3 is TGTGCCAGCAGTTTGTCCACCGGGGAGCTGTTTTTT. Amino acids: CASSLSTGELFF.

The chain combines TRBV5-6 with TRBJ1-1; no firm D call. The ends were cut back, 0 bases at V and 7 bases at J, with 10 bases in the middle. This CDR3 region has 13 residues. Looked up from germline, CDR1 is SGHDT and CDR2 is YYEEEE. DNA of the CDR3: TGTGCCAGCAGCTTGGGTCAGACCTATGAAGCTTTCTTT. This encodes CASSLGQTYEAFF.

The rearrangement joins TRBV19 to TRBJ1-2; no reliable D call. V lost 6 bases and J 7 bases, leaving 9 bases between the germline ends. The CDR3 contains 11 residues. Germline V CDR1 and CDR2: LNHDA, SQIVND (reference sequence). This chain's CDR3 is CASRVGFGYTF. The CDR3 DNA follows: TGTGCCAGTAGGGTAGGCTTTGGCTACACCTTC.

The rearrangement uses TRBV7-9 and TRBJ1-4; 8 bases agree with TRBD1. Germline values: CDR1 SEHNR, CDR2 FQNEAQ (reference sequence). Trimming removed 4 bases from V and 10 bases from J; junction bases left unmatched: 2. The CDR3 has 12 residues. CDR3 in DNA: TGTGCCAGCAGCTCCGACAGGGGAAAACTGTTTTTT. The encoded protein is CASSSDRGKLFF.

This rearrangement joins TRBV6-5 to TRBJ2-7; 9 bases align to TRBD2. V shed 6 bases and J 3 bases; nucleotides not matched to a gene: 9. Germline CDR1 MNHEY, CDR2 SVGAGI. The CDR3 totals 15 residues. For the CDR3, the DNA is TGTGCCAGCAGAGATCTAGCGGGACCATACTACGAGCAGTACTTC. Its protein is CASRDLAGPYYEQYF.

The chain employs TRBV19 and TRBJ2-1; D may correspond to TRBD1 or TRBD2 (6 bases each). The CDR3 extends over 12 amino acids. Per germline, CDR1 LNHDA and CDR2 SQIVND (reference sequence). Trimming took 7 bases from V and 10 from J, leaving 14 bases between them. CDR3 residues: CASTPGAGEQFF. In DNA, the CDR3 is TGTGCCAGTACCCCGGGGGCAGGAGAGCAGTTCTTC.

The chain joins TRBV6-1 to TRBJ1-1, with D hard to call. This CDR3 is built from 11 residues. Germline V lookup: CDR1 MNHNS, CDR2 SASEGT. V gave up 9 bases and J gave up 0 bases, with 5 bases separating them. The CDR3 coding sequence is TGTGCCAGTTGGATGAACACTGAAGCTTTCTTT. Translation: CASWMNTEAFF.

A single count supports this clone. The rearrangement joins TRBV27 to TRBJ2-1; TRBD2 matches at 7 bases. The V segment lost 2 bases and the J segment 9 bases; nucleotides outside the gene matches: 16. Germline CDR1 is MNHEY and CDR2 is SMNVEV (reference sequence). CDR3 size: 17 residues. The CDR3, as DNA: TGTGCCAGCAGTTTAGTAGGAATAGGGAGGGAATTAGTTGAGCAGTTCTTC. It is translated as CASSLVGIGRELVEQFF.

The chain uses TRBV6-5 and TRBJ1-6; no clear D. With 11 bases removed from V and 7 bases from J, the gap between germline ends came to 6 bases. CDR1 MNHEY and CDR2 SVGAGI come from the germline V gene. The CDR3 is 10 amino acids. The CDR3 spells CAAGNSPLHF. Here the CDR3 DNA reads TGTGCCGCGGGAAATTCACCCCTCCACTTT.

This chain uses TRBV7-9 with TRBJ2-7; D is ambiguous. Germline loops: CDR1 SEHNR, CDR2 FQNEAQ (reference sequence). The CDR3 consists of 15 residues. V dropped 5 bases and J dropped 0 bases, with 14 bases sitting between them. The chain's CDR3 is CASSAKDRPSYEQYF. CDR3 DNA sequence: TGTGCCAGCAGCGCCAAGGACCGACCCTCCTACGAGCAGTACTTC.

The gene calls are TRBV29-1 and TRBJ2-3; D unclear. Germline-derived CDR1 and CDR2 are SQVTM and ANQGSEA. The CDR3 is 11 amino acids. Between the trimmed V and J ends, which lost 4 bases and 7 bases, there was a span of 9 bases. The CDR3 DNA is TGCAGCGTTGGGGTTAGGAATACGCAGTATTTT. Amino acids: CSVGVRNTQYF.

The V and J genes are TRBV28 and TRBJ2-5; 14 bases match TRBD2. V dropped 4 bases and J dropped 1; count of bases not matched to a gene: 11. CDR3 length: 19 amino acids. Germline CDR1 and CDR2: MDHEN and SYDVKM. The DNA for the CDR3 is TGTGCCAGCAGTTCATCCCGGACTAGCGGGGGGATACTCCAAGAGACCCAGTACTTC. Amino acid sequence: CASSSSRTSGGILQETQYF.

This clone is deemed medium-sized. The chain uses TRBV19 and TRBJ1-1; D gene unclear. CDR1 is LNHDA and CDR2 is SQIVND in the germline V gene (reference sequence). V dropped 7 bases and J dropped 7 bases, with 13 bases sitting between them. The CDR3 extends over 12 amino acids. CDR3 bases: TGTGCCAGTACCACCGGGTTGCGTGAAGCTTTCTTT. Translating it yields CASTTGLREAFF.

A few counts support this clone. CDR3 in DNA: TGTGCCAGCAGCGGTAGGAACGGGGCAGGCGCAGATACGCAGTATTTT. This encodes CASSGRNGAGADTQYF. The chain recombines TRBV9 with TRBJ2-3, with D possibly being TRBD1 or TRBD2 (5 bases each). Trimming removed 3 bases at V and 4 bases at J, with 18 bases between. Per germline, CDR1 SGDLS and CDR2 YYNGEE. This CDR3 is built from 16 residues. Complete variable domain (other parts from reference TRBV9 and TRBJ2-3): DSGVTQTPKHLITATGQRVTLRCSPRSGDLSVYWYQQSLDQGLQFLIQYYNGEERAKGNILERFSAQQFPDLHSELNLSSLELGDSALYFCASSGRNGAGADTQYFGPGTRLTVL.

The rearrangement uses TRBV7-9 and TRBJ2-3, with a tentative D call TRBD1 (6 bases). Looked up from germline, CDR1 is SEHNR and CDR2 is FQNEAQ (reference sequence). The CDR3 covers 15 residues. V was clipped by 4 bases and J by 2 bases, with 13 bases between them. CDR3 coding DNA: TGTGCCAGCAGCTCACGGGACACCAACACAGATACGCAGTATTTT. Its protein is CASSSRDTNTDTQYF. Variable domain in full (rest from reference TRBV7-9 and TRBJ2-3): DTGVSQNPRHKITKRGQNVTFRCDPISEHNRLYWYRQTLGQGPEFLTYFQNEAQLEKSRLLSDRFSAERPKGSFSTLEIQRTEQGDSAMYLCASSSRDTNTDTQYFGPGTRLTVL.

This chain links TRBV28 with TRBJ2-7, with 7 positions matching TRBD1. CDR1 and CDR2 (germline): MDHEN, SYDVKM. After removal of 6 bases from V and 5 bases from J, the junction contained 10 bases not matched to a gene. The CDR3 has 14 amino acids. The CDR3 region is CASRPDRVGNEQYF. CDR3 nucleotides: TGTGCCAGCAGGCCCGACAGGGTCGGGAACGAGCAGTACTTC.